The T cell receptor beta chain under discussion was sequenced for a study of blood T cell repertoires in COVID-19. Across the whole study: Sample material is recorded as cDNA or gDNA derived from T cells, B-cell-depleted T cells, or PBMCs.

Method: immunoSEQ multiplex PCR; TCRdb's copy keeps in-frame clones and lacks some. This table has some 320,000 clones, around 85% appearing once. Each participant's cohort was designated according to participant-reported clinical history. People in the exposed group encountered a COVID-19 case within 2 weeks before entering the study. V was clipped by 2 bases and J by 5 bases; unmatched bases: 9. This CDR3 contains 17 residues. From germline, CDR1 is LGHDT and CDR2 YNNKEL (reference sequence). The sequence was collected from a woman aged 25 to 45 who had been exposed to COVID-19. The chain carries TRBV3-1 (or the pseudogene TRBV3-2) and TRBJ1-4, with 9 bases lining up with TRBD1. The sample was PBMCs or T cells enriched from blood (not recorded which). The CDR3: CASSQKSGGTGNEKLFF. CDR3 sequence (DNA): TGTGCCAGCAGCCAAAAATCCGGCGGGACAGGGAATGAAAAACTGTTTTTT.